The 27 T cell receptor beta chains listed next were all sequenced from one sample in a study of blood T cells in healthy people across ages. The use of a sample-barcoded 5' primer and a J-beta primer mix characterized a second PCR of about 7 to 12 cycles. TCRdb reprocessed the 5' RACE reads via MiXCR and lists one record per CDR3 protein. Of about 930,000 distinct CDR3 sequences in the sample, roughly 28% were seen once. This sample was shared with a second study, whose subject was T cells of mothers and their children.

The sequencing sample was made of blood. The source is a woman in her forties in good health.

Turning to this clonotype: At one end, the junction sequence differs from germline, possibly due to a read error. This rearrangement joins TRBV9 to TRBJ2-4, with a weak D call TRBD2 (6 bases). Germline values: CDR1 SGDLS, CDR2 YYNGEE. This CDR3 comprises 13 residues. Here the CDR3 reads CTSSGGDFGIQYF. The DNA for the CDR3 is TGTACCAGCAGCGGAGGGGATTTCGGGATTCAGTACTTC.

The CDR3, as DNA: TGTGCCAGCAGCCCGGACAGACTCGGGCAGCCCCAGCATTTT. Its translation is CASSPDRLGQPQHF. The genes are TRBV7-2 and TRBJ1-5, with D maybe TRBD1 (6 bases). V lost 5 bases and J 7 bases, leaving 15 bases between the germline ends. The CDR3 runs to 14 residues. In germline, CDR1 is SGHTA, CDR2 FQGNSA.

This clonotype has just a few counts. The rearrangement uses TRBV7-2 and TRBJ2-4; tentative D call: TRBD2 (5 bases). Per germline, CDR1 SGHTA and CDR2 FQGNSA. V lost 5 bases and J lost 6, with 20 bases in between. The CDR3 totals 16 residues. CDR3 in DNA: TGTGCCAGCAGCAACCAAGGGAGACTCTCGGCAAACATTCAGTACTTC. This sequence encodes CASSNQGRLSANIQYF.

This clonotype has only a few counts. It may be a read error: a sequence one base away is much more abundant. This rearrangement joins TRBV20-1 to TRBJ2-7, with a weak D call TRBD1 (5 bases). Per germline, CDR1 DFQATT and CDR2 SNEGSKA (reference sequence). This CDR3 spans 12 amino acids. The chain's CDR3 is CRASPTGYEQYF. CDR3 coding DNA: TGCAGGGCTAGTCCCACAGGCTACGAGCAGTACTTC.

The count of this clonotype is one. The J gene is TRBJ2-4, the V gene TRBV20-1; perhaps TRBD1 as D (6 bases). The CDR3 extends over 12 amino acids. Trimming stripped 8 bases from V and 13 bases from J, with 21 bases between. Germline-derived CDR1 and CDR2 are DFQATT and SNEGSKA (reference sequence). CDR3 DNA sequence: TGCAGTACTTTACGGGACACTCAGGGGCAGTACTTC. It codes for CSTLRDTQGQYF.

There are many counts of this clonotype. CDR3 in DNA: TGTGCCAGCAGCTTAGCGTTTTCGGACAATGAGCAGTTCTTC. As protein: CASSLAFSDNEQFF. This chain links TRBV7-6 with TRBJ2-1; D unclear. The V gene lost 0 bases and the J gene lost 5 bases, with 8 bases spanning the gap. The CDR3 covers 14 residues. Germline V lookup: CDR1 SGHVS, CDR2 FNYEAQ.

In regard to this clonotype: This could be a read error, since a much larger clone is one nucleotide away. The chain uses TRBV7-2 and TRBJ2-5; D is possibly TRBD1 or TRBD2 (5 bases each). TRBJ2-7 matches the DNA end more closely, so the J call is doubtful. Germline CDR1 and CDR2: SGHTA and FQGNSA. This CDR3 has 16 amino acids. The CDR3 sequence: CANSPEGYWGMREQYF. The DNA of the CDR3 is TGTGCCAACAGCCCAGAGGGTTATTGGGGGATGCGCGAGCAGTACTTC.

The chain joins TRBV7-9 to TRBJ1-2, with 8 bases fitting TRBD1. The CDR3 extends over 15 amino acids. The V gene end was trimmed by 3 bases and the J gene end by 6 bases; junction bases not matched to a gene: 9. Germline-derived CDR1 and CDR2 are SEHNR and FQNEAQ (reference sequence). CDR3 nucleotide sequence: TGTGCCAGCAGCTTGGAGGACAGGGAAAAGGATGGCTACACCTTC. As protein: CASSLEDREKDGYTF.

Note on this clonotype: With a much larger clone just one base away, this may be a read error. The V call is TRBV15, the J call TRBJ2-7; the match to TRBD2 covers 14 bases. Per germline, CDR1 LNHNV and CDR2 YYDKDF (reference sequence). The trim removed 5 bases at V and 7 bases at J, leaving 10 bases unmatched. The CDR3 is 16 amino acids. CDR3 in amino acids: CATSSSGLAGVNEQYF. The CDR3, as DNA: TGTGCCACCAGCTCCTCGGGACTAGCGGGGGTAAATGAGCAGTACTTC.

In this sample, this clonotype turned up a few times. V usage is TRBV19 and J usage is TRBJ1-2; D remains unclear. Germline CDR1 is LNHDA and CDR2 is SQIVND (reference sequence). V lost 2 bases and J 2 bases, leaving 6 bases between the germline ends. CDR3 size: 13 residues. The CDR3 nucleotides read TGTGCCAGTAGTATATCGGTGAACTATGGCTACACCTTC. Translated, it gives CASSISVNYGYTF.

The V and J genes are TRBV20-1 and TRBJ2-5; TRBD1 matches at 12 bases. J gave up 5 bases and V 3 bases, and 10 bases lay outside the gene matches. Germline V lookup: CDR1 DFQATT, CDR2 SNEGSKA (reference sequence). The length of the CDR3 is 16 residues. The CDR3 DNA is TGCAGTGCTAGCTTCGAGGGGACAGGGGGCAGGGAGACCCAGTACTTC. This translates into CSASFEGTGGRETQYF.

This clonotype was observed a handful of times. This sequence joins TRBV5-6 and TRBJ2-7; TRBD1 is a possible D gene (5 bases). The CDR3 totals 19 residues. The V and J ends lost 4 bases and 2 bases respectively, with 28 bases between them. CDR1 SGHDT and CDR2 YYEEEE come from the germline V gene. CDR3 sequence (DNA): TGTGCCAGCAGCGAAACCACCTCTCCAGGGTCTTGGTTCCCCTACGAGCAGTACTTC. It encodes CASSETTSPGSWFPYEQYF.

V gene TRBV3-1 combines with J gene TRBJ2-7; D remains unclear. The CDR3 runs to 16 residues. V gave up 4 bases and J gave up 0 bases, with 16 bases separating them. The germline V gene encodes CDR1 LGHDT and CDR2 YNNKEL (reference sequence). CDR3: CASSPTSVRNSYEQYF. In DNA, the CDR3 is TGTGCCAGCAGCCCCACATCCGTCAGAAACTCCTACGAGCAGTACTTC.

There are a few counts of this clonotype. The chain links TRBV20-1 to TRBJ2-5; D remains unclear. V lost 3 bases and J 5 bases, leaving 13 bases between the germline ends. This CDR3 region has 13 residues. Germline CDR1 DFQATT, CDR2 SNEGSKA (reference sequence). The CDR3 coding sequence is TGCAGTGCTAGTTTTCCAGACAAGGAGACCCAGTACTTC. This sequence encodes CSASFPDKETQYF.

This clonotype was seen repeatedly, ten times or more. The V and J genes are TRBV15 and TRBJ2-7; D possibly uses TRBD1 or TRBD2 (5 bases each). The CDR3 runs 15 residues. CDR1 and CDR2 from the germline V gene are LNHNV and YYDKDF (reference sequence). The V end was cut by 1 base, the J end by 4 bases, with 14 bases between. In nucleotides, the CDR3 is TGTGCCACCAGCAGAGGGGACGTGATAGGTTACGAGCAGTACTTC. Translated, it gives CATSRGDVIGYEQYF.

Many counts were recorded for this clonotype. The genes are TRBV4-3 and TRBJ2-7, with D possibly called TRBD1 or TRBD2 (6 bases each). This CDR3 is 13 amino acids long. CDR1 is LGHNA, CDR2 YSLEER, per germline. V lost 4 bases to trimming and J lost 6 bases, with 13 bases between them. CDR3 sequence (DNA): TGCGCCAGCAGCCCCCAGTGGGGGGCCGAGCAGTACTTC. Its translation: CASSPQWGAEQYF.

This clonotype has a single count. Sequence at one end of the junction differs from germline and may be a read error. This sequence joins TRBV5-6 and TRBJ2-1; D gene uncertain. The CDR3 spans 16 residues. From germline, CDR1 is SGHDT and CDR2 YYEEEE. Here the CDR3 reads CASSLMATASYNEQLF. The CDR3 DNA follows: TGCGCCAGCAGCTTGATGGCGACTGCCTCCTACAATGAGCAGCTCTTC.

This clonotype was recorded a few times. This sequence joins TRBV11-2 and TRBJ2-1, with TRBD2 matching over 8 bases. V shed 6 bases, J shed 7 bases, and the junction held 11 bases outside the gene matches. The germline V gene encodes CDR1 SGHAT and CDR2 FQNNGV. The CDR3 is made up of 15 amino acids. The CDR3 region is CASRTIAGTGNEQFF. The CDR3 bases are TGTGCCAGCAGGACCATAGCGGGGACGGGGAATGAGCAGTTCTTC.

This clonotype was counted many times. The chain recombines TRBV20-1 with TRBJ2-1; TRBD2 matches 11 bases. The V and J ends lost 5 bases and 12 bases, in that order; junction bases with no gene match: 12. The germline gives CDR1 DFQATT, CDR2 SNEGSKA (reference sequence). This CDR3 has 14 residues. DNA for the CDR3: TGCAGTGCTTCCGGGACTAGCGGTATTGGGGGGCAGTTCTTC. It encodes CSASGTSGIGGQFF.

This clonotype was seen many times. The chain is built from TRBV7-2 and TRBJ2-7, with a possible D match to TRBD1 (7 bases). With 7 bases removed from V and 6 bases from J, the gap between germline ends came to 31 bases. Germline CDR1 reads SGHTA; CDR2 reads FQGNSA. The CDR3 is 18 amino acids. The DNA for the CDR3 is TGTGCCAGCACCTTGGGGGGACTCCGGGACAGCGGGCTCCTCGAGCAGTACTTC. Its translation is CASTLGGLRDSGLLEQYF.

Points on this clonotype: One junction end does not reproduce the germline sequence, and a read error may be involved. The CDR3 DNA sequence: TGCAGTGCCCAGGCTAGCGGCAGCACAAATACGCAGTATTTT. It yields the protein CSAQASGSTNTQYF. This chain links TRBV20-1 with TRBJ2-3, with TRBD2 identical over 7 bases. Germline CDR1 is DFQATT and CDR2 is SNEGSKA (reference sequence). CDR3 length: 14 amino acids.

This clonotype was recorded many times. The V gene is TRBV6-5, the J gene TRBJ2-7; 9 nucleotides line up with TRBD1. Germline trimming cut 4 bases from V and 3 bases from J; bases unmatched to any gene: 4. The germline V gene encodes CDR1 MNHEY and CDR2 SVGAGI. The CDR3 loop spans 14 amino acids. CDR3 in amino acids: CASSSGTGNYEQYF. The CDR3 nucleotides read TGTGCCAGCAGTTCCGGGACAGGGAACTACGAGCAGTACTTC.

Many counts were recorded for this clonotype. This chain joins TRBV29-1 and TRBJ2-6; TRBD1 matches 9 bases. The CDR3 runs 15 residues. Germline V CDR1 and CDR2: SQVTM, ANQGSEA. J was trimmed by 0 bases and V by 6 bases; bases with no gene match: 3. The CDR3 bases are TGCAGCGTCGGGACAGGGCTCTCTGGGGCCAACGTCCTGACTTTC. Its translation is CSVGTGLSGANVLTF.

This clonotype has a handful of counts. The chain links TRBV7-2 to TRBJ2-3, with 12 bases matching TRBD2. Germline CDR1 SGHTA, CDR2 FQGNSA. Trimming took 5 bases from V and 3 from J; bases not matched to a gene: 6. The CDR3 consists of 16 residues. CDR3 DNA: TGTGCCAGCAGCCTCTACGGACTAGCGGGGACAGATACGCAGTATTTT. Translating it yields CASSLYGLAGTDTQYF.

With respect to this clonotype: A junction boundary mismatches the germline segment, possibly from a read error. V usage is TRBV5-4 and J usage is TRBJ1-2; D gene ambiguous. CDR1 SGHNT and CDR2 YYREEE come from the germline V gene (reference sequence). There are 14 residues in the CDR3. The CDR3 sequence is CASSLEATNYDYTF. In nucleotides, the CDR3 is TGTGCCAGCAGCTTGGAGGCGACTAACTATGACTACACCTTC.

The chain recombines TRBV12-3 or TRBV12-4 with TRBJ1-1, with 9 bases matching TRBD1. J gave up 4 bases and V 5 bases, and 11 bases lay outside the gene matches. The length of the CDR3 is 16 residues. CDR3 region: CASSPGTGRGGTEAFF. The CDR3 bases are TGTGCCAGCAGTCCAGGGACAGGGCGCGGGGGCACTGAAGCTTTCTTT.

This chain joins TRBV12-3 or TRBV12-4 and TRBJ1-1; D gene uncertain. V lost 4 bases to trimming and J lost 8 bases, with 8 bases between them. CDR3 size: 11 residues. CDR3 region: CASSSRAEAFF. The DNA of the CDR3 is TGTGCCAGCAGTTCAAGGGCCGAAGCTTTCTTT.